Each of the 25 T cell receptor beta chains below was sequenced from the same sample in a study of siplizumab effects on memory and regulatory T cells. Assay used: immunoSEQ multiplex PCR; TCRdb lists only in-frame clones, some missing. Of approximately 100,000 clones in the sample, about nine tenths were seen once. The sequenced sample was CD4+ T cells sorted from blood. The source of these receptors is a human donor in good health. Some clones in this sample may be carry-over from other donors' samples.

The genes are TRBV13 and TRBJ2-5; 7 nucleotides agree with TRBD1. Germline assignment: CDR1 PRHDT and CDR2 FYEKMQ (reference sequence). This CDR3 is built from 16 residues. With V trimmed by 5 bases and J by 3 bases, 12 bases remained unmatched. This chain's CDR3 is CASSPPQGTFEETQYF. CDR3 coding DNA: TGTGCCAGCAGCCCGCCACAGGGGACCTTTGAAGAGACCCAGTACTTC.

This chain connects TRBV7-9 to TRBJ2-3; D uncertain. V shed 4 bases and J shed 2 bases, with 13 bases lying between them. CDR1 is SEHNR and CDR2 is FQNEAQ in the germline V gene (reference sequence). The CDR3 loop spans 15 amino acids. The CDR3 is CASSSGVSLTDTQYF. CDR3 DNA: TGTGCCAGCAGCTCCGGCGTGAGCCTCACAGATACGCAGTATTTT.

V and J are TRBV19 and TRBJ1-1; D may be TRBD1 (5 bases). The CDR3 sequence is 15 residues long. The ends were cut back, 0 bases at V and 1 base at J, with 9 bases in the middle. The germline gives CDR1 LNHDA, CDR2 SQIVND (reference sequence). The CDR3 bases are TGTGCCAGTAGTATAGATAGGACAAGGAACACTGAAGCTTTCTTT. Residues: CASSIDRTRNTEAFF. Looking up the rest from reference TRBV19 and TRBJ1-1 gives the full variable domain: DGGITQSPKYLFRKEGQNVTLSCEQNLNHDAMYWYRQDPGQGLRLIYYSQIVNDFQKGDIAEGYSVSREKKESFPLTVTSAQKNPTAFYLCASSIDRTRNTEAFFGQGTRLTVV.

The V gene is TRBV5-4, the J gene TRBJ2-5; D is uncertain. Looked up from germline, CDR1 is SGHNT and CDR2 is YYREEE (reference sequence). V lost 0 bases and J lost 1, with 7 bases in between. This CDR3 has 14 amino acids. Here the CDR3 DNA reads TGTGCCAGCAGCTTGGGGGCGGCCCAAGAGACCCAGTACTTC. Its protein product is CASSLGAAQETQYF.

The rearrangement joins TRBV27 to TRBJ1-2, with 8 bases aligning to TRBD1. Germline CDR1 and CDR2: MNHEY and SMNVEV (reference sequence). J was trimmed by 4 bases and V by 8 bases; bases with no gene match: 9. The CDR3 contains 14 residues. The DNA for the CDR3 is TGTGCCAGCTCCTCGGACAGGGTTACCTATGGCTACACCTTC. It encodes CASSSDRVTYGYTF.

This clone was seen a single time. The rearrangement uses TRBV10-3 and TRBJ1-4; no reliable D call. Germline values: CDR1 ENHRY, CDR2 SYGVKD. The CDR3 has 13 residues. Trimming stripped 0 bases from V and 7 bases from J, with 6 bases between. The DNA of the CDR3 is TGTGCCATCAGTGAGTCTAGGGTTGAAAAACTGTTTTTT. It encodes CAISESRVEKLFF.

The CDR3 DNA is TGTGCCAGCAGCGTCCCGTCGGGCGGGAGAAGCACAGATACGCAGTATTTT. Encoded protein: CASSVPSGGRSTDTQYF. J is TRBJ2-3 and V is TRBV9; 7 bases are a match to TRBD2. CDR3 size: 17 residues. With 2 bases clipped from V and 0 bases from J, the junction kept 9 bases outside the gene matches. In germline, CDR1 is SGDLS, CDR2 YYNGEE.

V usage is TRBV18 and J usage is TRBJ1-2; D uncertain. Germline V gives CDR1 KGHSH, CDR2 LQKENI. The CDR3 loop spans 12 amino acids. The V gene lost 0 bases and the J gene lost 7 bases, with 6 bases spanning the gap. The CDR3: CASSPPEPGYTF. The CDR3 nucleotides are TGTGCCAGCTCACCACCGGAACCTGGCTACACCTTC.

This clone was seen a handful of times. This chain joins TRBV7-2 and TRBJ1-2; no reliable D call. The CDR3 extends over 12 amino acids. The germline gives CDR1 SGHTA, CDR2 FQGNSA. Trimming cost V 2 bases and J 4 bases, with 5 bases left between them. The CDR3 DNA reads TGTGCCAGCAGCTTAAAAGCCTATGGCTACACCTTC. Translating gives CASSLKAYGYTF.

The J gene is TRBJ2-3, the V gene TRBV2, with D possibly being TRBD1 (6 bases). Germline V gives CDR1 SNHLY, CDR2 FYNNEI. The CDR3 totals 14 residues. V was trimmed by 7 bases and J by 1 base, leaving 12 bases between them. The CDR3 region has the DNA TGTGCCAGCAAGATACAGGGCGGCACAGATACGCAGTATTTT. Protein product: CASKIQGGTDTQYF.

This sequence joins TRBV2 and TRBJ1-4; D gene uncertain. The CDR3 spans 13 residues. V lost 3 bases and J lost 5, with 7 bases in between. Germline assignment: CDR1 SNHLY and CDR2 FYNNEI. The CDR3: CASSDGLNEKLFF. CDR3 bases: TGTGCCAGCAGTGACGGGTTGAATGAAAAACTGTTTTTT.

CDR3 loop: CASSPGQGGSYEQYF. The CDR3 bases are TGTGCCAGCTCACCCGGACAGGGTGGCTCCTACGAGCAGTACTTC. V and J are TRBV9 and TRBJ2-7, with TRBD1 matching over 8 bases. With V trimmed by 7 bases and J by 0 bases, 9 bases remained unmatched. CDR1 is SGDLS and CDR2 is YYNGEE in the germline V gene. The CDR3 runs 15 residues.

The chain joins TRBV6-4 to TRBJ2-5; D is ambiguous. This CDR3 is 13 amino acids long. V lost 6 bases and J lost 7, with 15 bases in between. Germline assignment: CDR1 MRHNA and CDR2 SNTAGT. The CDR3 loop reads CASSPGPGSTQYF. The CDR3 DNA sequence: TGTGCCAGCAGCCCGGGCCCCGGGTCGACCCAGTACTTC.

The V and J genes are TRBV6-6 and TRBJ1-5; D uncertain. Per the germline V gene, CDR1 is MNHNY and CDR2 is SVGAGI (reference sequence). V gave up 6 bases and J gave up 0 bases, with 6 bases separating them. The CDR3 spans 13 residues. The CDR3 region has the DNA TGTGCCAGCAGGGCTGTTAGCAATCAGCCCCAGCATTTT. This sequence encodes CASRAVSNQPQHF.

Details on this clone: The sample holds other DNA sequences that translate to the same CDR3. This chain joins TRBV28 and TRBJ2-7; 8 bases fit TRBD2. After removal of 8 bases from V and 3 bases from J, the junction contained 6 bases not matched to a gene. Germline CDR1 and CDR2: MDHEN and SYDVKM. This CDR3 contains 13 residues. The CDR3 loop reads CASRGGGRYEQYF. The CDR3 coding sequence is TGTGCCAGCCGTGGCGGGGGGCGCTACGAGCAGTACTTC.

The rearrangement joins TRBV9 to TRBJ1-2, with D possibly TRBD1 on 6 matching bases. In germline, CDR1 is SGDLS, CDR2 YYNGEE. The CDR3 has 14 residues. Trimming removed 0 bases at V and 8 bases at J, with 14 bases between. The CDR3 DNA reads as TGTGCCAGCAGCGTAGAGTCAAGGGGGGACGGCTACACCTTC. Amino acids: CASSVESRGDGYTF.

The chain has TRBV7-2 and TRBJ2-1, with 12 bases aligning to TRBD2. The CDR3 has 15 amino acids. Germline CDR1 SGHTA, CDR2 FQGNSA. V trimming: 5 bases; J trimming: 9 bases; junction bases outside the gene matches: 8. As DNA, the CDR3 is TGTGCCAGCAGCCTGACTAGCGGGAGCGTTGGTGAGCAGTTCTTC. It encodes CASSLTSGSVGEQFF. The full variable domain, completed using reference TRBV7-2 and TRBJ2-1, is GAGVSQSPSNKVTEKGKDVELRCDPISGHTALYWYRQSLGQGLEFLIYFQGNSAPDKSGLPSDRFSAERTGGSVSTLTIQRTQQEDSAVYLCASSLTSGSVGEQFFGPGTRLTVL.

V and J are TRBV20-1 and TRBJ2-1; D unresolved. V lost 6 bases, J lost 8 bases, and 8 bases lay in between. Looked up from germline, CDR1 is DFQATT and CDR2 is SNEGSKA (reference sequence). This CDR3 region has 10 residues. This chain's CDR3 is CSAFSHEQFF. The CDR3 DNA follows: TGCAGTGCCTTTAGCCATGAGCAGTTCTTC.

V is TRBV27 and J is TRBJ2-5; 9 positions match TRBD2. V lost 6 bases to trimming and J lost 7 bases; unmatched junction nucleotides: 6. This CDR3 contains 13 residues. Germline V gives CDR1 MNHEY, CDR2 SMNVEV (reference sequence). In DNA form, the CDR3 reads TGTGCCAGCAGAGTTAGCGGGAGCTCGACCCAGTACTTC. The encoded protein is CASRVSGSSTQYF.

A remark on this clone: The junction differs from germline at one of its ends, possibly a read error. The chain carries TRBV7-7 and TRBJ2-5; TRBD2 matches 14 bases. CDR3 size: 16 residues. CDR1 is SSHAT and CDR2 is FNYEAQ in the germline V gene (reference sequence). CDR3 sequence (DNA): TGTGCTAGCAGCACCGGACTAGCGGGAGGTCGAGAGACCCAGTACTTC. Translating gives CASSTGLAGGRETQYF.

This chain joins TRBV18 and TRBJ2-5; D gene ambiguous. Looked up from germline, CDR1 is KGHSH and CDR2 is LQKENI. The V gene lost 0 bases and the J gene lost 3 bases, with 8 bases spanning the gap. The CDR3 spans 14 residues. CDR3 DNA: TGTGCCAGCTCACCACCGACGCGAAAAGAGACCCAGTACTTC. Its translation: CASSPPTRKETQYF.

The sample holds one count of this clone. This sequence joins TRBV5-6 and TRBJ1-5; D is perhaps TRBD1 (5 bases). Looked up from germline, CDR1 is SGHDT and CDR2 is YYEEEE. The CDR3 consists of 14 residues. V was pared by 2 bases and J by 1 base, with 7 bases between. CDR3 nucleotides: TGTGCCAGCAGCTTAGGGGTAAGCAATCAGCCCCAGCATTTT. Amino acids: CASSLGVSNQPQHF.

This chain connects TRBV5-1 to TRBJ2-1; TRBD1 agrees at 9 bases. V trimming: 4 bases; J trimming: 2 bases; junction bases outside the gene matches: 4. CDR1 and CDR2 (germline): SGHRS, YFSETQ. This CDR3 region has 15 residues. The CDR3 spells CASSPGQGTYNEQFF. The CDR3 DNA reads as TGCGCCAGCAGCCCGGGACAGGGAACCTACAATGAGCAGTTCTTC.

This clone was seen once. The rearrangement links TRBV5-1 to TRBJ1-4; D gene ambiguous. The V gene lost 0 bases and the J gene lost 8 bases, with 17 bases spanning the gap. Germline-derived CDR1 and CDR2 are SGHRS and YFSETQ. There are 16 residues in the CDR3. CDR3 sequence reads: CASSLAAALGSEKLFF. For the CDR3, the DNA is TGCGCCAGCAGCTTGGCGGCCGCCCTCGGCTCAGAAAAACTGTTTTTT. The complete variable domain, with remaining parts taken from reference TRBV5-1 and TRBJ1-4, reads KAGVTQTPRYLIKTRGQQVTLSCSPISGHRSVSWYQQTPGQGLQFLFEYFSETQRNKGNFPGRFSGRQFSNSRSEMNVSTLELGDSALYLCASSLAAALGSEKLFFGSGTQLSVL.

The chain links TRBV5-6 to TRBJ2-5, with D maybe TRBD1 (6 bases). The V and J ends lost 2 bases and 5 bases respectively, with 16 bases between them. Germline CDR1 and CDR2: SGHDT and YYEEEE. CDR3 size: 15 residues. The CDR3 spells CASSFSGLRGETQYF. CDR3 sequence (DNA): TGTGCCAGCAGCTTTAGTGGACTGAGGGGGGAGACCCAGTACTTC.